These T cell receptor beta chains were read from a single sample in a study of T cells in Graves' hyperthyroidism and ophthalmopathy. TCRdb reanalysed the multiplex PCR reads using MiXCR and keeps one entry per CDR3 protein. The table lists approximately 210,000 distinct CDR3 sequences, 15% to 20% of them singletons. Sequencing was performed on blood. The source is a man between 50 and 59 years old with Graves' hyperthyroidism. Both conserved end residues are part of each CDR3. Each record gives: D gene, V gene, J gene, CDR3 length, CDR3 protein. D genes are given only for firm matches.

d_gene: TRBD1; v_gene: TRBV4-2; j_gene: TRBJ1-2; len: 15; CDR3aa: CASSQGNQGAYGYTF
d_gene: TRBD2; v_gene: TRBV2; j_gene: TRBJ2-7; len: 17; CDR3aa: CASSAPSGSFVRYEQYF
d_gene: TRBD1; v_gene: TRBV10-3; j_gene: TRBJ2-3; len: 13; CDR3aa: CAIKGAPTDTQYF
d_gene: TRBD1; v_gene: TRBV5-5; j_gene: TRBJ2-7; len: 15; CDR3aa: CASSLTGTGTYEQYF
d_gene: .; v_gene: TRBV12-3/TRBV12-4; j_gene: TRBJ1-2; len: 12; CDR3aa: CASSSQGYGYTF
d_gene: .; v_gene: TRBV5-1; j_gene: TRBJ2-7; len: 14; CDR3aa: CASSLKGDTYEQYF
d_gene: .; v_gene: TRBV3-1; j_gene: TRBJ2-1; len: 14; CDR3aa: CASSLTGDYNEQFF
d_gene: .; v_gene: TRBV5-1; j_gene: TRBJ2-7; len: 14; CDR3aa: CASSLGQYSYEQYF
d_gene: .; v_gene: TRBV7-9; j_gene: TRBJ2-1; len: 12; CDR3aa: CASSLAGSEQFF
d_gene: TRBD2; v_gene: TRBV4-1; j_gene: TRBJ2-7; len: 18; CDR3aa: CASSQDGGLAGDTYEQYF
d_gene: TRBD2; v_gene: TRBV20-1; j_gene: TRBJ2-7; len: 14; CDR3aa: CSARDLAGSYEQYF
d_gene: TRBD2; v_gene: TRBV27; j_gene: TRBJ2-1; len: 19; CDR3aa: CASRKIGLAGGSSYNEQFF
d_gene: .; v_gene: TRBV5-5; j_gene: TRBJ1-1; len: 12; CDR3aa: CASSLLRTEAFF
d_gene: .; v_gene: TRBV25-1; j_gene: TRBJ2-7; len: 13; CDR3aa: CASSEQLSYEQYF
d_gene: .; v_gene: TRBV10-1; j_gene: TRBJ1-5; len: 16; CDR3aa: CAKRTPNRVFNQPQHF
d_gene: .; v_gene: TRBV6-1; j_gene: TRBJ1-5; len: 13; CDR3aa: CASIDSEGRPQHF
d_gene: .; v_gene: TRBV6-2/TRBV6-3; j_gene: TRBJ1-1; len: 13; CDR3aa: CASSYGGVTEAFF
d_gene: .; v_gene: TRBV20-1; j_gene: TRBJ2-2; len: 13; CDR3aa: CSARSPYTGELFF
d_gene: TRBD1; v_gene: TRBV3-1; j_gene: TRBJ1-5; len: 14; CDR3aa: CASSQGQGNQPQHF
d_gene: TRBD1; v_gene: TRBV2; j_gene: TRBJ2-7; len: 14; CDR3aa: CASTRRTGGYEQYF
d_gene: .; v_gene: TRBV10-3; j_gene: TRBJ1-1; len: 14; CDR3aa: CAISDGTKNTEAFF
d_gene: .; v_gene: TRBV18; j_gene: TRBJ1-4; len: 13; CDR3aa: CASSPGVGEKLFF
d_gene: TRBD1; v_gene: TRBV5-1; j_gene: TRBJ1-5; len: 15; CDR3aa: CASSRTGGGNQPQHF
d_gene: .; v_gene: TRBV6-1; j_gene: TRBJ2-2; len: 13; CDR3aa: CASGDTNTGELFF
d_gene: TRBD1; v_gene: TRBV5-5; j_gene: TRBJ1-1; len: 15; CDR3aa: CASSPLRGQGTEAFF
d_gene: TRBD2; v_gene: TRBV30; j_gene: TRBJ2-7; len: 12; CDR3aa: CAWSGRASEQYF
d_gene: .; v_gene: TRBV25-1; j_gene: TRBJ2-1; len: 22; CDR3aa: CAGSDSTVLTRFGTQSYNEQFF
d_gene: .; v_gene: TRBV12-3/TRBV12-4; j_gene: TRBJ1-6; len: 18; CDR3aa: CASSYGARIYSYNSPLHF
d_gene: .; v_gene: TRBV7-9; j_gene: TRBJ2-1; len: 12; CDR3aa: CASSLFVNEQFF
d_gene: .; v_gene: TRBV3-1; j_gene: TRBJ2-1; len: 14; CDR3aa: CASSQLLAPFEQFF
d_gene: TRBD2; v_gene: TRBV11-2; j_gene: TRBJ2-5; len: 16; CDR3aa: CASSLIRLAGQETQYF
d_gene: TRBD2; v_gene: TRBV12-3/TRBV12-4; j_gene: TRBJ2-5; len: 17; CDR3aa: CASGPKGTSGHQETQYF
d_gene: TRBD1; v_gene: TRBV24-1; j_gene: TRBJ1-1; len: 13; CDR3aa: CATRGEGQAEAFF
d_gene: .; v_gene: TRBV11-2; j_gene: .; len: 13; CDR3aa: CASSFAATDTQHF
d_gene: .; v_gene: TRBV20-1; j_gene: TRBJ1-1; len: 14; CDR3aa: CSASTGQTFTEAFF